Detailed here is one TCR beta chain. The entry originates in a study of CD8 T cells in Susac syndrome. The CDR3 extends over 16 amino acids. The V end lost 4 bases, the J end lost 9 bases, and 22 bases lay between the germline ends. The germline CDR1 and CDR2 sequences are LNHDA and SQIVND (reference sequence). Through negative isolation, CD4+ and CD8+ T cells were obtained, while TEMRA cells were enriched using FACS. RNA in amounts of roughly 0.45 to 1 ug was reverse transcribed with random hexamers. The CDR3 of TCR beta was amplified by immunoSEQ multiplex PCR across 54 Vbeta and 13 Jbeta. TCRdb re-called the immunoSEQ multiplex PCR reads through MiXCR, storing one row per CDR3 protein. The sample consists of about 24,000 distinct CDR3 sequences, 85% to 95% of them appearing once.

The V call is TRBV19, the J call TRBJ2-1; D is possibly TRBD1 or TRBD2 (7 bases each). Sequenced sample: CD8+ T cells from PBMCs. The origin of this receptor is a human donor with Susac syndrome. CDR3 DNA: TGTGCCAGTAGTAGACGCGGGACAGTGGGGAGGGTTGAGCAGTTCTTC. Amino acid sequence: CASSRRGTVGRVEQFF. The entire variable domain, with the rest obtained from reference TRBV19 and TRBJ2-1, is as follows: DGGITQSPKYLFRKEGQNVTLSCEQNLNHDAMYWYRQDPGQGLRLIYYSQIVNDFQKGDIAEGYSVSREKKESFPLTVTSAQKNPTAFYLCASSRRGTVGRVEQFFGPGTRLTVL.